These 19 T cell receptor beta chains were all obtained from the same sample, sequenced in a study of T cell clonotyping in hematopoietic cell transplantation. This table comes from immunoSEQ multiplex PCR, and its TCRdb copy is limited to in-frame clones, with some not included. The sample has roughly 18,000 clones, 86% seen once. Time point specified: recipient sample about 28 days before transplant, after cytoreduction. This material consisted of peripheral blood mononuclear cells, taken before stem cell transplant. All receptors derive from a man aged 50 to 60 with acute myeloid leukemia. Some clones in this sample may be carry-over from other donors' samples.

The sample holds one count of this clone. The J gene is TRBJ2-2, the V gene TRBV5-1; the D gene is possibly TRBD1 (5 bases). CDR1 SGHRS and CDR2 YFSETQ come from the germline V gene. The length of the CDR3 is 14 residues. V was pared by 2 bases and J by 3 bases, with 8 bases between. The CDR3 here is CASSFDSYTGELFF. The DNA for the CDR3 is TGCGCCAGCAGCTTTGACAGTTACACCGGGGAGCTGTTTTTT.

The chain joins TRBV7-7 to TRBJ2-5, with TRBD2 matching 12 bases. Germline V gene lookup returns CDR1 SSHAT and CDR2 FNYEAQ (reference sequence). V lost 5 bases and J lost 2; bases outside the gene matches: 6. This CDR3 region has 16 residues. The CDR3 DNA reads TGTGCCAGCAGCCCAGGACTAGCGGGGACTCAAGAGACCCAGTACTTC. As protein: CASSPGLAGTQETQYF. Full variable domain (missing parts from reference TRBV7-7 and TRBJ2-5): GAGVSQSPRYKVTKRGQDVTLRCDPISSHATLYWYQQALGQGPEFLTYFNYEAQPDKSGLPSDRFSAERPEGSISTLTIQRTEQRDSAMYRCASSPGLAGTQETQYFGPGTRLLVL.

The chain recombines TRBV28 with TRBJ1-1, with D possibly being TRBD1 (5 bases). Germline V gives CDR1 MDHEN, CDR2 SYDVKM. This CDR3 spans 14 amino acids. The V gene lost 4 bases and the J gene lost 0 bases, with 9 bases spanning the gap. The CDR3 coding sequence is TGTGCCAGCAGTTCCGGGACGATGAACACTGAAGCTTTCTTT. Translating it yields CASSSGTMNTEAFF.

The chain combines TRBV11-2 with TRBJ2-7; 7 bases agree with TRBD1. Germline loops: CDR1 SGHAT, CDR2 FQNNGV. V dropped 3 bases and J dropped 3; count of bases not matched to a gene: 2. This CDR3 is built from 13 residues. The CDR3 here is CASSFAGGYEQYF. For the CDR3, the DNA is TGTGCCAGCAGCTTCGCAGGGGGCTACGAGCAGTACTTC.

The V and J genes are TRBV10-3 and TRBJ1-2; no reliable D call. There are 14 residues in the CDR3. The germline CDR1 and CDR2 sequences are ENHRY and SYGVKD. Trimming removed 0 bases at V and 5 bases at J, with 10 bases between. Written as DNA, the CDR3 is TGTGCCATCAGTGAGTCGACTCTCCAGTATGGCTACACCTTC. Protein product: CAISESTLQYGYTF.

This sequence joins TRBV5-8 and TRBJ1-4; D not certain. V was pared by 2 bases and J by 0 bases, with 8 bases between. Germline CDR1 SGHTS, CDR2 YDEGEE. The CDR3 runs to 15 residues. In nucleotides, the CDR3 is TGTGCCAGCAGCTTCGCGGCCGCAACTAATGAAAAACTGTTTTTT. Protein: CASSFAAATNEKLFF. The full variable domain, in which reference TRBV5-8 and TRBJ1-4 provide the parts outside the CDR3, is EAGVTQSPTHLIKTRGQQATLRCSPISGHTSVYWYQQALGLGLQFLLWYDEGEERNRGNFPPRFSGRQFPNYSSELNVNALELEDSALYLCASSFAAATNEKLFFGSGTQLSVL.

This clone was recorded only once. The V gene is TRBV9, the J gene TRBJ2-3; a possible D gene is TRBD2 (6 bases). Trimming took 4 bases from V and 4 from J, leaving 10 bases between them. Germline V CDR1 and CDR2: SGDLS, YYNGEE. This CDR3 contains 13 residues. In DNA, the CDR3 is TGTGCCAGCAGCTATGGACTATCAGATACGCAGTATTTT. Translating gives CASSYGLSDTQYF.

The V call is TRBV10-2, the J call TRBJ2-7; 8 positions agree with TRBD1. CDR1 WSHSY and CDR2 SAAADI come from the germline V gene. Unmatched junction bases numbered 6, after V lost 6 bases and J lost 5 bases. CDR3 length equals 13 residues. The chain's CDR3 is CASRKQGVDEQYF. The CDR3 bases are TGCGCCAGCAGGAAACAGGGGGTGGACGAGCAGTACTTC.

DNA for the CDR3: TGTGCCAGCAGCTTACTAGCGGACTCCTACGAGCAGTACTTC. Residues: CASSLLADSYEQYF. The chain links TRBV7-9 to TRBJ2-7, with 7 bases aligning to TRBD2. This CDR3 is built from 14 residues. With 2 bases clipped from V and 0 bases from J, the junction kept 1 base outside the gene matches. The germline V gene encodes CDR1 SEHNR and CDR2 FQNEAQ (reference sequence).

This chain uses TRBV4-2 with TRBJ1-1; a weak D match, TRBD1 (5 bases). From germline, CDR1 is LGHNA and CDR2 YNFKEQ. The CDR3 is 13 amino acids. V gave up 1 base and J gave up 11 bases, with 14 bases separating them. The CDR3 sequence is CASSQGLGDWAFF. CDR3 DNA: TGTGCCAGCAGCCAAGGATTAGGGGATTGGGCTTTCTTT.

The chain employs TRBV7-2 and TRBJ1-5, with 9 nucleotides matching TRBD1. The junction had 3 bases not matched to a gene; V was cut back by 5 bases and J by 7 bases. The CDR3 contains 13 residues. From germline, CDR1 is SGHTA and CDR2 FQGNSA. CDR3 in amino acids: CASSGDREQPQHF. The CDR3 DNA follows: TGTGCCAGCAGCGGGGACAGGGAACAGCCCCAGCATTTT.

The chain couples TRBV4-1 to TRBJ1-1, with D perhaps TRBD1 (5 bases). The CDR3 contains 14 residues. CDR1 MGHRA and CDR2 YSYEKL come from the germline V gene. V dropped 4 bases and J dropped 6 bases, with 15 bases sitting between them. CDR3 coding DNA: TGCGCCAGCAGCCTAAGGGGTCAGAATGCTGAAGCTTTCTTT. This translates into CASSLRGQNAEAFF.

The chain combines TRBV7-8 with TRBJ2-1; 7 bases are a match to TRBD1. Germline-derived CDR1 and CDR2 are SGHVS and FQNEAQ. The CDR3 consists of 15 residues. The ends lost 5 bases at V and 3 bases at J; junction bases unmatched: 7. The CDR3 nucleotides read TGTGCCAGCAGCCGAAGGGACAGCTTCTACAATGAGCAGTTCTTC. Translating gives CASSRRDSFYNEQFF.

For the CDR3, the DNA is TGTGCCACCCTTCGCCAGGCCCGGGGAGGCTACACCTTC. Its translation is CATLRQARGGYTF. The J gene is TRBJ1-2, the V gene TRBV28; D is uncertain. This CDR3 is 13 amino acids long. CDR1 and CDR2 (germline): MDHEN, SYDVKM. Trimming pared 10 bases from V and 8 bases from J, leaving 20 bases between.

The chain combines TRBV7-8 with TRBJ1-4; 7 bases match TRBD1. Germline values: CDR1 SGHVS, CDR2 FQNEAQ. V trimming: 4 bases; J trimming: 10 bases; junction bases outside the gene matches: 24. The CDR3 runs 19 residues. Written as DNA, the CDR3 is TGTGCCAGCAGCTCTATGATTCGTCGAGAAGACAGGGACGTGCGAAAACTGTTTTTT. This codes for CASSSMIRREDRDVRKLFF.

V and J are TRBV19 and TRBJ1-2; D is perhaps TRBD1 (5 bases). Looked up from germline, CDR1 is LNHDA and CDR2 is SQIVND (reference sequence). Trimming shortened V by 2 bases and J by 6 bases, and 10 bases separated the two germline ends. This CDR3 spans 13 amino acids. The CDR3 DNA reads as TGTGCCAGTAGTATATGGGGGGAGGATGGCTACACCTTC. Protein sequence: CASSIWGEDGYTF.

This chain uses TRBV27 with TRBJ2-1; no reliable D call. Germline CDR1 reads MNHEY; CDR2 reads SMNVEV (reference sequence). Deletions cut 0 bases from V and 0 bases from J, with 9 bases between. This CDR3 contains 16 residues. CDR3 nucleotides: TGTGCCAGCAGTTTATCGTTGGGTAGCTCCTACAATGAGCAGTTCTTC. Translating gives CASSLSLGSSYNEQFF.

The rearrangement joins TRBV5-4 to TRBJ2-7; the match to TRBD2 covers 8 bases. V was pared by 3 bases and J by 5 bases, with 7 bases of the junction left unmatched. The CDR3 extends over 14 amino acids. Germline V gene data show CDR1 as SGHNT and CDR2 as YYREEE (reference sequence). CDR3 in amino acids: CASSSGLAANEQYF. CDR3 nucleotides: TGTGCCAGCAGCTCCGGACTAGCAGCTAACGAGCAGTACTTC. Supplemented by reference TRBV5-4 and TRBJ2-7, the full variable domain reads ETGVTQSPTHLIKTRGQQVTLRCSSQSGHNTVSWYQQALGQGPQFIFQYYREEENGRGNFPPRFSGLQFPNYSSELNVNALELDDSALYLCASSSGLAANEQYFGPGTRLTVT.

The chain employs TRBV2 and TRBJ2-7; 7 nucleotides align to TRBD2. V shed 11 bases, J shed 0 bases, and the junction held 4 bases outside the gene matches. CDR1 and CDR2 from the germline V gene are SNHLY and FYNNEI. The CDR3 spans 12 residues. CDR3 DNA sequence: TGTGCCGTTCGGGGGGACTCCTACGAGCAGTACTTC. It specifies CAVRGDSYEQYF.